These T cell receptor beta chains were read from a single sample in a study of Graves' ophthalmopathy and Graves' hyperthyroidism. MiXCR, applied by TCRdb to the multiplex PCR reads, yields one record per CDR3 protein. The sample shows hundreds of thousands of distinct CDR3 sequences, more than 20% of them seen only once. The sequencing input was peripheral blood. These receptors came from a woman aged 18-35 years with stable Graves' hyperthyroidism. Both conserved end residues are part of each CDR3. A D gene is named only where the DNA matches it firmly. A row's size may be missing; if present it is once, few, many or a size class.

d_gene,j_gene,abundance,v_gene,CDR3aa,CDR3nt
TRBD1,TRBJ1-2,many,TRBV30,CAWGTGASYGYTF,TGTGCCTGGGGGACAGGTGCCAGCTATGGCTACACCTTC
.,TRBJ2-7,many,TRBV2,CASKGGTTYEQYF,TGTGCCAGCAAAGGGGGTACTACCTACGAGCAGTACTTC
TRBD1,TRBJ2-7,many,TRBV20-1,CSAEDRGRSYEQYF,TGCAGTGCCGAGGACAGGGGACGATCCTACGAGCAGTACTTC
.,TRBJ2-6,many,TRBV5-1,CASAFRRRTSGANVLTF,TGCGCCAGCGCGTTCCGCCGGAGGACTTCTGGGGCCAACGTCCTGACTTTC
.,TRBJ2-5,many,TRBV24-1,CATSDPKGGETQYF,TGTGCCACCAGTGATCCCAAGGGGGGAGAGACCCAGTACTTC
.,TRBJ1-5,many,TRBV12-3/TRBV12-4,CASRSGREGNQPQHF,TGTGCCAGCAGGTCCGGTCGGGAGGGCAATCAGCCCCAGCATTTT
.,TRBJ1-1,.,TRBV3-1,CASSQVGVKDTEAFF,TGTGCCAGCAGCCAAGTAGGGGTTAAGGACACTGAAGCTTTCTTT
TRBD1,TRBJ2-7,many,TRBV5-1,CASSSHPQGASSYEQYF,TGCGCCAGCAGCTCCCATCCCCAGGGGGCTTCCTCCTACGAGCAGTACTTC
.,TRBJ1-1,.,TRBV20-1,CSASRGTEAFF,TGCAGTGCTAGTCGGGGTACTGAAGCTTTCTTT
.,TRBJ2-2,many,TRBV6-1,CATVATRENTGELFF,TGTGCCACCGTAGCGACTAGAGAGAACACCGGGGAGCTGTTTTTT
.,TRBJ2-2,.,TRBV7-8,CASSLLLRGAQSGELFF,TGTGCCAGCAGCTTACTGCTTCGGGGGGCGCAAAGCGGGGAGCTGTTTTTT
.,TRBJ1-1,many,TRBV6-5,CASRYRAPGTEAFF,TGTGCCAGCAGATACAGGGCCCCGGGCACTGAAGCTTTCTTT
TRBD2,TRBJ2-7,many,TRBV12-3/TRBV12-4,CATSGGTYEQYF,TGTGCCACGTCGGGGGGGACCTACGAGCAGTACTTC
.,TRBJ2-4,.,TRBV2,CASYGLAKNIQYF,TGTGCCAGCTACGGACTAGCCAAAAACATTCAGTACTTC
.,TRBJ1-1,many,TRBV27,CASSFWLNTEAFF,TGTGCCAGCAGTTTTTGGCTAAACACTGAAGCTTTCTTT
TRBD2,TRBJ2-7,.,TRBV6-1,CASSEATTSGGFYEQYF,TGTGCCAGCAGTGAAGCGACCACTAGCGGGGGCTTCTACGAGCAGTACTTC
.,TRBJ2-2,many,TRBV2,CASTRQGFLNTGELFF,TGTGCCAGCACCCGCCAGGGGTTTCTCAACACCGGGGAGCTGTTTTTT
TRBD1,TRBJ1-1,many,TRBV7-8,CASSSYRGGGTEAFF,TGTGCCAGCAGCTCTTACAGGGGCGGAGGCACTGAAGCTTTCTTT
TRBD1,TRBJ1-5,many,TRBV6-5,CASSSGTGGQPQHF,TGTGCCAGCAGTTCCGGGACAGGCGGGCAGCCCCAGCATTTT
.,TRBJ2-7,many,TRBV30,CAWSIRSGEQYF,TGTGCCTGGAGTATCCGTAGTGGCGAGCAGTACTTC
TRBD1,TRBJ1-1,many,TRBV19,CASSMGQVWTEAFF,TGTGCCAGTAGTATGGGACAGGTATGGACTGAAGCTTTCTTT
.,TRBJ1-2,many,TRBV20-1,CSARMGGKGAGGYTF,TGCAGTGCTAGAATGGGGGGGAAAGGGGCTGGCGGCTACACCTTC
.,TRBJ2-2,.,TRBV24-1,CATRCTWPANTGELFF,TGTGCCACCAGGTGTACTTGGCCTGCGAACACCGGGGAGCTGTTTTTT
.,TRBJ2-7,few,TRBV28,CASSLGTDPRYEQYF,TGTGCCAGCAGTTTAGGGACGGATCCTCGATACGAGCAGTACTTC
TRBD1,TRBJ1-5,.,TRBV6-1,CASSPRDRGNNQPQHF,TGTGCCAGCAGTCCCCGGGACAGGGGAAACAATCAGCCCCAGCATTTT
.,TRBJ2-5,.,TRBV6-5,CASSYSSSLGYQETQYF,TGTGCCAGCAGTTACTCTTCGTCACTAGGGTATCAAGAGACCCAGTACTTC